A selection of T cell receptor beta chains follows, all from one sample in a study of blood T cells in healthy people across ages. TCRdb analysed the 5' RACE reads with MiXCR anew, one entry per CDR3 protein. The sample has around 940,000 distinct CDR3 sequences, just over 50% seen once; the top ten hold about a fifth. Sequencing was carried out using blood. Source of these receptors: a woman aged 55-70 years in good health. Each CDR3 is given with its conserved first and last residue. The order of the fields is clone size, J gene, CDR3 length, V gene, D gene, CDR3 DNA, CDR3 protein. A D gene is named only where the DNA matches it firmly. Clone sizes are given selectively: once, few, many, or a class where the clone is expanded.

abundance: few; j_gene: TRBJ2-7; len: 13; v_gene: TRBV20-1; d_gene: -; CDR3nt: TGCAGTGCTAGTTCCGCCAGCTCCTACGAGCAGTACTTC; CDR3aa: CSASSASSYEQYF
abundance: few; j_gene: TRBJ2-1; len: 13; v_gene: TRBV12-3/TRBV12-4; d_gene: TRBD1; CDR3nt: TGTGCCAGCAGATCCGGGACAGGCGATGAGCAGTTCTTC; CDR3aa: CASRSGTGDEQFF
abundance: few; j_gene: TRBJ2-7; len: 14; v_gene: TRBV12-3/TRBV12-4; d_gene: -; CDR3nt: TGTGCCAGCAGATATGACAGCCACTCCTACGAGCAGTACTTC; CDR3aa: CASRYDSHSYEQYF
abundance: -; j_gene: TRBJ2-1; len: 21; v_gene: TRBV5-1; d_gene: -; CDR3nt: TGCGCCAGCAGCTTGGCCTGGCCGGGAGCACCACCAGATCGAAAGTACCATGAGCAGTTCTTC; CDR3aa: CASSLAWPGAPPDRKYHEQFF
abundance: -; j_gene: TRBJ2-5; len: 14; v_gene: TRBV20-1; d_gene: -; CDR3nt: TGCAGTGCTAGGGTACCGGGAACCAACAATGAGCAGTACTTC; CDR3aa: CSARVPGTNNEQYF
abundance: -; j_gene: TRBJ1-1; len: 12; v_gene: TRBV10-3; d_gene: -; CDR3nt: TGTGCCATCAGTGGACAAGACGCCCAAGCTTTCTTT; CDR3aa: CAISGQDAQAFF
abundance: -; j_gene: TRBJ2-3; len: 17; v_gene: TRBV28; d_gene: -; CDR3nt: TGTGCCAGCAGTTTATCCCCGACCCGTTCAGACACAGATACGCAGTATTTT; CDR3aa: CASSLSPTRSDTDTQYF
abundance: -; j_gene: TRBJ1-5; len: 15; v_gene: TRBV7-8; d_gene: -; CDR3nt: TGTGCCAGCAGCTGGGGGGACCATAGCAATCAGCCCCAGCATTTT; CDR3aa: CASSWGDHSNQPQHF
abundance: -; j_gene: TRBJ2-3; len: 16; v_gene: TRBV5-8; d_gene: TRBD1; CDR3nt: TGTGCCAGCAGCGTGGACAGGGGGCAGTTGACAGATACGCAGTATTTT; CDR3aa: CASSVDRGQLTDTQYF
abundance: -; j_gene: TRBJ2-7; len: 14; v_gene: TRBV12-3/TRBV12-4; d_gene: -; CDR3nt: TGTGCCAGCAGTTTCACTGTCTACCCCTACGAGCAGTACTTC; CDR3aa: CASSFTVYPYEQYF
abundance: once; j_gene: TRBJ2-7; len: 14; v_gene: TRBV6-2/TRBV6-3; d_gene: -; CDR3nt: TGTGCCAGCTGGATGGGACCTAGCAACTACGAGCAGTACTTC; CDR3aa: CASWMGPSNYEQYF
abundance: -; j_gene: TRBJ2-5; len: 14; v_gene: TRBV4-1; d_gene: -; CDR3nt: TGCGCCAGCAGCCAAGTAGAGAGGTCGGAGACCCAGTACTTC; CDR3aa: CASSQVERSETQYF
abundance: -; j_gene: TRBJ2-1; len: 18; v_gene: TRBV24-1; d_gene: TRBD1; CDR3nt: TGTGCCACCAGTGATTCGGTCCGGGACAGGGTTTTTGGGAATGAGCAGTTCTTC; CDR3aa: CATSDSVRDRVFGNEQFF
abundance: once; j_gene: TRBJ2-7; len: 15; v_gene: TRBV20-1; d_gene: -; CDR3nt: TGCAGTGCTGTGGTGAGCGGAACCAGCTCCTACGAGCAGTACTTC; CDR3aa: CSAVVSGTSSYEQYF
abundance: -; j_gene: TRBJ2-7; len: 14; v_gene: TRBV4-1; d_gene: -; CDR3nt: TGCGCCAGCAGCCAGGAACCCACTGGCTACGAGCAGTACTTC; CDR3aa: CASSQEPTGYEQYF
abundance: -; j_gene: TRBJ2-3; len: 16; v_gene: TRBV10-3; d_gene: -; CDR3nt: TGTGCCATCAGTGCCCTGGGCACTACCGGCACAGATACGCAGTATTTT; CDR3aa: CAISALGTTGTDTQYF
abundance: -; j_gene: TRBJ2-3; len: 12; v_gene: TRBV7-2; d_gene: -; CDR3nt: TGTGCCAGCCATACTCGAGAAGATACGCAGTATTTT; CDR3aa: CASHTREDTQYF
abundance: -; j_gene: TRBJ2-1; len: 13; v_gene: TRBV6-4; d_gene: TRBD1; CDR3nt: TGTGCCACCAGACAGGGGACGCATGGTGAGCAGTTCTTC; CDR3aa: CATRQGTHGEQFF
abundance: few; j_gene: TRBJ2-1; len: 13; v_gene: TRBV20-1; d_gene: TRBD2; CDR3nt: TGCAGTGCTAGACGGCCGGGGGGGAATGAGCAGTTCTTC; CDR3aa: CSARRPGGNEQFF
abundance: -; j_gene: TRBJ2-7; len: 13; v_gene: TRBV10-3; d_gene: TRBD1; CDR3nt: TGTGCCATCAGGACAGGGGGGACCTACGAGCAGTACTTC; CDR3aa: CAIRTGGTYEQYF
abundance: -; j_gene: TRBJ2-7; len: 15; v_gene: TRBV12-3/TRBV12-4; d_gene: TRBD1; CDR3nt: TGTGCCAGCAGCCCCGGGGACAGGGCGTATTACGAGCAGTACTTC; CDR3aa: CASSPGDRAYYEQYF
abundance: few; j_gene: TRBJ1-4; len: 14; v_gene: TRBV2; d_gene: -; CDR3nt: TGTGCCAGCAGGGCCGGGACCGAAAATGAAAAACTGTTTTTT; CDR3aa: CASRAGTENEKLFF
abundance: -; j_gene: TRBJ2-7; len: 11; v_gene: TRBV7-2; d_gene: -; CDR3nt: TGTGCCAGCAGCTTAAGCGCCGAGCAGTACTTC; CDR3aa: CASSLSAEQYF
abundance: -; j_gene: TRBJ2-5; len: 16; v_gene: TRBV3-1; d_gene: TRBD2; CDR3nt: TGTGCCAGCAGCCAAGATCTTGTGGGAGGGACTGAGACCCAGTACTTC; CDR3aa: CASSQDLVGGTETQYF
abundance: -; j_gene: TRBJ2-5; len: 14; v_gene: TRBV13; d_gene: -; CDR3nt: TGTGCCAGCAGCTTAGTTCCGCTACAAGAGACCCAGTACTTC; CDR3aa: CASSLVPLQETQYF
abundance: -; j_gene: TRBJ2-5; len: 16; v_gene: TRBV5-1; d_gene: TRBD1; CDR3nt: TGCGCCAGCAGCCCTGTTTGGGACAGGGATTGGGAGACCCAGTACTTC; CDR3aa: CASSPVWDRDWETQYF
abundance: once; j_gene: TRBJ2-7; len: 17; v_gene: TRBV21-1; d_gene: -; CDR3nt: TGTGCCAGCAGCAAAGGAGTACAGGATCGTGGGTCCTACGAGCAGTACTTC; CDR3aa: CASSKGVQDRGSYEQYF
abundance: once; j_gene: TRBJ2-5; len: 15; v_gene: TRBV7-7; d_gene: TRBD1; CDR3nt: TGTGCCAGCAGCACCACACAGGGGGTCGGGGAGACCCAGTACTTC; CDR3aa: CASSTTQGVGETQYF
abundance: few; j_gene: TRBJ2-4; len: 16; v_gene: TRBV28; d_gene: TRBD1; CDR3nt: TGTGCCAGCAGTTCCCGGACAGGGGCGGGCAAAAACATTCAGTACTTC; CDR3aa: CASSSRTGAGKNIQYF
abundance: few; j_gene: TRBJ1-2; len: 12; v_gene: TRBV20-1; d_gene: -; CDR3nt: TGCAGTGCTAAAACTTTTGACGGGGGCTACACCTTC; CDR3aa: CSAKTFDGGYTF
abundance: few; j_gene: TRBJ1-2; len: 16; v_gene: TRBV4-2; d_gene: -; CDR3nt: TGTGCCAGCAGCCAACTAATTTCAACTGGCCTCAATGGCTACACCTTC; CDR3aa: CASSQLISTGLNGYTF
abundance: -; j_gene: TRBJ2-3; len: 16; v_gene: TRBV6-5; d_gene: -; CDR3nt: TGTGCCAGCAGCCCCACGGGACTTCCTAGCACAGATACGCAGTATTTT; CDR3aa: CASSPTGLPSTDTQYF
abundance: -; j_gene: TRBJ2-7; len: 15; v_gene: TRBV18; d_gene: TRBD1; CDR3nt: TGTGCCAGCTCCCACCGTCGGGACAGAACCTACGAGCAGTACTTC; CDR3aa: CASSHRRDRTYEQYF
abundance: -; j_gene: TRBJ2-5; len: 12; v_gene: TRBV4-1; d_gene: -; CDR3nt: TGCGCCAGCAGCCAAGTAAACAAGGAACAGTACTTC; CDR3aa: CASSQVNKEQYF
abundance: -; j_gene: TRBJ2-5; len: 15; v_gene: TRBV6-1; d_gene: TRBD1; CDR3nt: TGTGCCAGCAGTTTTCCGGGACAGGGCAAAGAGACCCAGTACTTC; CDR3aa: CASSFPGQGKETQYF
abundance: few; j_gene: TRBJ2-3; len: 16; v_gene: TRBV4-2; d_gene: TRBD2; CDR3nt: TGTGCCAGCAGCCACGGGACTAGCTTCAGCACAGATACGCAGTATTTT; CDR3aa: CASSHGTSFSTDTQYF
abundance: few; j_gene: TRBJ2-7; len: 14; v_gene: TRBV28; d_gene: TRBD1; CDR3nt: TGTGCCAGCAGTTTACAGACAGGGGGCCTCGAGCAGTACTTC; CDR3aa: CASSLQTGGLEQYF
abundance: -; j_gene: TRBJ1-2; len: 15; v_gene: TRBV28; d_gene: -; CDR3nt: TGTGCCAGCAGTTCCACGATGACAGGTCCCTCCGGCTACACCTTC; CDR3aa: CASSSTMTGPSGYTF
abundance: -; j_gene: TRBJ1-4; len: 13; v_gene: TRBV29-1; d_gene: -; CDR3nt: TGCAGCGTTGGTAGGCAGGGAGTTGAAAAACTGTTTTTT; CDR3aa: CSVGRQGVEKLFF
abundance: -; j_gene: TRBJ2-2; len: 15; v_gene: TRBV5-1; d_gene: -; CDR3nt: TGCGCCAGCAGCGAAGGACGTCTCGACACCGGGGAGCTGTTTTTT; CDR3aa: CASSEGRLDTGELFF
abundance: -; j_gene: TRBJ2-5; len: 15; v_gene: TRBV5-1; d_gene: -; CDR3nt: TGCGCCAGCAGCTTTAGGGGGTTATGGCAAGAGACCCAGTACTTC; CDR3aa: CASSFRGLWQETQYF
abundance: -; j_gene: TRBJ2-4; len: 16; v_gene: TRBV7-2; d_gene: TRBD2; CDR3nt: TGTGCCAGCAGCCCCGCCCTAGCGGGAGGGGAAAACATTCAGTACTTC; CDR3aa: CASSPALAGGENIQYF
abundance: few; j_gene: TRBJ2-5; len: 12; v_gene: TRBV2; d_gene: -; CDR3nt: TGTGCCAGCAGTGAGGGCCTCCCGGCCCAGTACTTC; CDR3aa: CASSEGLPAQYF
abundance: once; j_gene: TRBJ2-7; len: 14; v_gene: TRBV9; d_gene: -; CDR3nt: TGTGCCAGCAGCGTTCAACCCAACCCCTACGAGCAGTACTTC; CDR3aa: CASSVQPNPYEQYF
abundance: -; j_gene: TRBJ2-5; len: 12; v_gene: TRBV3-1; d_gene: -; CDR3nt: TGTGCCAGCAGCCGTTTAGCGGAGACCCAGTACTTC; CDR3aa: CASSRLAETQYF
abundance: -; j_gene: TRBJ2-7; len: 14; v_gene: TRBV12-3/TRBV12-4; d_gene: TRBD2; CDR3nt: TGTGCCAGCAGCCTAGCGGGAAGCTCGCACGAGCAGTACTTC; CDR3aa: CASSLAGSSHEQYF
abundance: few; j_gene: TRBJ2-1; len: 16; v_gene: TRBV5-1; d_gene: TRBD2; CDR3nt: TGCGCCAGCAGCAAGGGACTAGCGGGAACTCCCAATGAGCAGTTCTTC; CDR3aa: CASSKGLAGTPNEQFF
abundance: -; j_gene: TRBJ2-7; len: 16; v_gene: TRBV18; d_gene: -; CDR3nt: TGTGCCAGCTCACCACTACCTGGACGGAAGACCTACGAGCAGTACTTC; CDR3aa: CASSPLPGRKTYEQYF
abundance: -; j_gene: TRBJ2-1; len: 15; v_gene: TRBV18; d_gene: -; CDR3nt: TGTGCCAGCTCACCACGACGACAGAGGTACAATGAGCAGTTCTTC; CDR3aa: CASSPRRQRYNEQFF
abundance: -; j_gene: TRBJ1-2; len: 17; v_gene: TRBV4-3; d_gene: TRBD1; CDR3nt: TGCGCCAGCAGCCAAGGGACAGGGGATTCTTTCAGCTATGGCTACACCTTC; CDR3aa: CASSQGTGDSFSYGYTF
abundance: -; j_gene: TRBJ1-5; len: 15; v_gene: TRBV2; d_gene: -; CDR3nt: TGTGCCAGCAGTGAGGGGACATTCCCGGATCAGCCCCAGCATTTT; CDR3aa: CASSEGTFPDQPQHF
abundance: few; j_gene: TRBJ2-3; len: 14; v_gene: TRBV10-3; d_gene: -; CDR3nt: TGTGCCATCAGTGGTTTGAACGCGACAGATACGCAGTATTTT; CDR3aa: CAISGLNATDTQYF
abundance: few; j_gene: TRBJ1-2; len: 12; v_gene: TRBV12-3/TRBV12-4; d_gene: -; CDR3nt: TGTGCCAGCAGCTATAACAGGGACGGCTACACCTTC; CDR3aa: CASSYNRDGYTF
abundance: -; j_gene: TRBJ2-7; len: 18; v_gene: TRBV4-3; d_gene: -; CDR3nt: TGCGCCAGCAGCCAAGATCTTGAAGAGGTTAATTACGGGGAGATCCAGTACTTC; CDR3aa: CASSQDLEEVNYGEIQYF
abundance: -; j_gene: TRBJ2-7; len: 16; v_gene: TRBV6-2/TRBV6-3; d_gene: TRBD1; CDR3nt: TGTGCCAGCAGTTACTCACCGGGACAGGGTCCATACGAGCAGTACTTC; CDR3aa: CASSYSPGQGPYEQYF
abundance: -; j_gene: TRBJ2-3; len: 17; v_gene: TRBV11-3; d_gene: TRBD2; CDR3nt: TGTGCCAGCAGCTTCTCCGGACTAGCGGGTAGCACAGATACGCAGTATTTT; CDR3aa: CASSFSGLAGSTDTQYF
abundance: -; j_gene: TRBJ2-4; len: 16; v_gene: TRBV10-1; d_gene: -; CDR3nt: TGCGCCAGCAGTGATGGCTCGGGTTTACCCAAAAACATTCAGTACTTC; CDR3aa: CASSDGSGLPKNIQYF
abundance: -; j_gene: TRBJ2-7; len: 14; v_gene: TRBV6-2/TRBV6-3; d_gene: -; CDR3nt: TGTGCCAGCCTCCGTAGCAGGGAAGTCTACGAGCAGTACTTC; CDR3aa: CASLRSREVYEQYF
abundance: -; j_gene: TRBJ1-6; len: 13; v_gene: TRBV6-1; d_gene: -; CDR3nt: TGTGCCAGCAGTGAGATATTCCGGCAACTCCTCCACTTT; CDR3aa: CASSEIFRQLLHF
abundance: -; j_gene: TRBJ1-5; len: 15; v_gene: TRBV24-1; d_gene: TRBD1; CDR3nt: TGTGCTACCAGTGATGGGACAGGCCTGGAGCAGCCCCAGCATTTT; CDR3aa: CATSDGTGLEQPQHF